This TCR beta chain originates from a study of T cell repertoires in cytomegalovirus infection. The wider study: CMV infection plus the matching HLA type was flagged by public TCR beta signatures.

TCRdb re-called the reads through MiXCR, storing one row per CDR3 protein. The data show a few hundred thousand distinct CDR3 sequences, with under 45% seen just once and approximately 40% held by the top ten. This clonotype was detected only a few times. Its cognate antigen is unknown. This receptor was identified in a human donor in good health (CMV status not recorded). Some clones in this sample may be carry-over from other donors' samples. Source: cultured PBMCs, taken from culture after CMV antigen stimulation.

The CDR3 loop is CASSRTPTETYEQYF. The CDR3 nucleotides read TGCGCCAGCAGCCGAACGCCGACAGAGACCTACGAGCAGTACTTC. The rearrangement joins TRBV4-1 to TRBJ2-7, with D perhaps TRBD1 (5 bases). This CDR3 is 15 amino acids long. Trimming took 4 bases from V and 2 from J, leaving 15 bases between them. Germline CDR1 reads MGHRA; CDR2 reads YSYEKL.